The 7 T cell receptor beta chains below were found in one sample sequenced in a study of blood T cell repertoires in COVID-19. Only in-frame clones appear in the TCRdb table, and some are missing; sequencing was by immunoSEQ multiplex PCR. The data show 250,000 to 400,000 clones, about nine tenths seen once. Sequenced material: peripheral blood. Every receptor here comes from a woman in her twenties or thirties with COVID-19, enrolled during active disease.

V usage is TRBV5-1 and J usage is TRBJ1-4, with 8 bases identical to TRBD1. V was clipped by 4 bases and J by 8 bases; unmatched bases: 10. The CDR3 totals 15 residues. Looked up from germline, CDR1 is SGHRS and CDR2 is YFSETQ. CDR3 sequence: CASSIGQGPGEKLFF. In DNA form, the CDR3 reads TGCGCCAGCAGCATCGGACAGGGTCCGGGGGAAAAACTGTTTTTT.

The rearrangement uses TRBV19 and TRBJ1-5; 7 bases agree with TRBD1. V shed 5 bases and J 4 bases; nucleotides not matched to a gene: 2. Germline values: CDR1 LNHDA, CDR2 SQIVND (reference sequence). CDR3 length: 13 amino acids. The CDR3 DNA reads TGTGCCAGTAGTCCGACAGGGAATCAGCCCCAGCATTTT. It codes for CASSPTGNQPQHF.

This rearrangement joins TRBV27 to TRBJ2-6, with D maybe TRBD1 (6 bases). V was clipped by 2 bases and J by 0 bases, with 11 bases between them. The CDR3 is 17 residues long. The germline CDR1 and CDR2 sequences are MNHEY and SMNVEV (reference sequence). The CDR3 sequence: CASSLEGVLSGANVLTF. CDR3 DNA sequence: TGTGCCAGCAGTTTAGAGGGGGTCCTCTCTGGGGCCAACGTCCTGACTTTC.

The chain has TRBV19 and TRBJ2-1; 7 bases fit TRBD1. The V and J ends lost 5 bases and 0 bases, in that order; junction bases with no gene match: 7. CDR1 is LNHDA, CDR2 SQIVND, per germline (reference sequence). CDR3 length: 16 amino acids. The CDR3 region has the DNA TGTGCCAGTAGTGAAAGACAGGGCGGCTCCTACAATGAGCAGTTCTTC. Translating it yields CASSERQGGSYNEQFF.

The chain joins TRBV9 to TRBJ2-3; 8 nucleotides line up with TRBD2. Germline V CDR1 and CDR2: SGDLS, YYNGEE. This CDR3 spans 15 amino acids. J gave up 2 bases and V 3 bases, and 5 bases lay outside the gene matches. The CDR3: CASSGAGGVTDTQYF. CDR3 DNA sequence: TGTGCCAGCAGCGGGGCGGGAGGAGTCACAGATACGCAGTATTTT.

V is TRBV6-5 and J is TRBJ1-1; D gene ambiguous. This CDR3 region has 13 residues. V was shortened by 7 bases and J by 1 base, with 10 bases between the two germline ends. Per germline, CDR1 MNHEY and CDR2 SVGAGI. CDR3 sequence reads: CASTRDSNTEAFF. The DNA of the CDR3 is TGTGCCAGCACGCGGGATTCGAACACTGAAGCTTTCTTT.

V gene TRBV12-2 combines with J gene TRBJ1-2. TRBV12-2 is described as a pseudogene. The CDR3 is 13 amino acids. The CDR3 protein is CASRLVEGYGYTF. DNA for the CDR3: TGTGCAAGTCGCTTAGTCGAGGGCTATGGCTACACCTTC.